This note documents a single T cell receptor (beta chain) sequence. The V end was cut by 7 bases, the J end by 0 bases, with 15 bases between. This CDR3 region has 15 residues. Germline V lookup: CDR1 SGHRS, CDR2 YFSETQ. Assay: immunoSEQ multiplex PCR; the TCRdb copy retains only in-frame clones and omits some. The table lists about 330,000 clones, around 88% of them singletons, with 1.5% to 2% in the top ten. The record originates from a study of blood T cell repertoires in COVID-19. The chain combines TRBV5-1 with TRBJ2-3; perhaps TRBD2 as D (6 bases). This receptor was obtained from a woman between 50 and 59 years old with acute or convalescent COVID-19. The sample taken for sequencing was peripheral blood. The CDR3 is CASQKPGLSTDTQYF. The CDR3 coding sequence is TGCGCCAGCCAGAAGCCGGGACTCAGCACAGATACGCAGTATTTT.